This TCR beta chain was observed in a study of blood T cells in healthy people across ages. Trimming removed 5 bases at V and 5 bases at J, with 11 bases between. The CDR3 is made up of 13 amino acids. The V gene's germline CDR1 is KGHDR and CDR2 SFDVKD. Every donor gave ten milliliters of peripheral blood. There are a few counts of this clonotype. Its antigen is undetermined. Regarding the study as a whole: Shifts in expanded clonotypes may have been confounded by donor CMV status, which was unknown.

Sample-barcoded 5' priming and a J-beta primer mix drove a second PCR of roughly 6 to 12 cycles. One entry per CDR3 protein, called by TCRdb with MiXCR from the 5' RACE reads. The table includes about 1.6 million distinct CDR3 sequences, around 36% detected once. The sequenced sample consisted of blood. This clonotype was obtained from a woman aged 25 to 39 in good health. The V gene is TRBV24-1, the J gene TRBJ2-5, with unresolved D. The CDR3 here is CATSVWGSETQYF. CDR3 DNA sequence: TGTGCCACCAGTGTTTGGGGTAGCGAGACCCAGTACTTC.